Presented here are 28 T cell receptor beta chains from one specimen sequenced in a study of metastatic and nonmetastatic thyroid tumors. TCRdb reassembled clones from the PCR reads with MiXCR. The table has approximately 37,000 clones, about a sixth seen once. No patient had received any treatment before thyroid surgery. Source material: blood. The source is a female donor with papillary thyroid cancer or a benign thyroid nodule (not recorded which). Some clones in this sample may be carry-over from other donors' samples.

This clone has ten or more counts. V and J are TRBV9 and TRBJ2-7; 7 nucleotides agree with TRBD1. Trimming at V came to 4 bases and at J to 2 bases, leaving 6 bases not matched to a gene. Germline CDR1 SGDLS, CDR2 YYNGEE. The CDR3 is 14 amino acids. CDR3 DNA sequence: TGTGCCAGCAGCCCCCGGGACAGACCCTACGAGCAGTACTTC. Translating gives CASSPRDRPYEQYF.

The sample holds many counts of this clone. The chain is built from TRBV5-6 and TRBJ1-2, with 9 nucleotides matching TRBD1. Germline lookup yields CDR1 SGHDT and CDR2 YYEEEE. V gave up 6 bases and J gave up 7 bases; unmatched junction bases: 13. The CDR3 has 15 amino acids. The CDR3 region has the DNA TGTGCCAGCACCGAAATACAGGGGGCGACGATTGGCTACACCTTC. This translates into CASTEIQGATIGYTF.

This clone is medium-sized in the sample. This rearrangement joins TRBV12-3 or TRBV12-4 to TRBJ2-7, with 9 bases fitting TRBD1. After removal of 7 bases from V and 4 bases from J, the junction contained 8 bases not matched to a gene. This CDR3 spans 14 amino acids. CDR3 in DNA: TGTGCCAGCAAAACAGGGACAGGGAGGTACGAGCAGTACTTC. This sequence encodes CASKTGTGRYEQYF.

This clone was seen at least ten times. V usage is TRBV7-6 and J usage is TRBJ2-1, with a weak D call TRBD2 (5 bases). V lost 3 bases and J lost 0, with 9 bases in between. Germline V gives CDR1 SGHVS, CDR2 FNYEAQ. The CDR3 is 15 amino acids. The CDR3 here is CASSLEVSSYNEQFF. CDR3 DNA sequence: TGTGCCAGCAGCTTGGAGGTCAGCTCCTACAATGAGCAGTTCTTC.

Sample share makes this clone medium-sized. J is TRBJ2-1 and V is TRBV15, with D tentatively TRBD2 (6 bases). The CDR3 is made up of 15 amino acids. The germline V gene has CDR1 LNHNV and CDR2 YYDKDF (reference sequence). Trimming cost V 0 bases and J 5 bases, with 11 bases left between them. CDR3 bases: TGTGCCACCAGCAGAGATCTAGCGAGTAACAATGAGCAGTTCTTC. Its translation: CATSRDLASNNEQFF.

This clone was seen only once. This chain joins TRBV5-1 and TRBJ1-6; D is perhaps TRBD1 (5 bases). This CDR3 is built from 16 residues. The germline V gene has CDR1 SGHRS and CDR2 YFSETQ. The V gene lost 0 bases and the J gene lost 4 bases, with 11 bases spanning the gap. CDR3 nucleotide sequence: TGCGCCAGCAGCTTGGCCGGGACGGCATATAATTCACCCCTCCACTTT. Its translation is CASSLAGTAYNSPLHF.

This clone came up many times. In the same sample, other DNA sequences code for this CDR3. The chain employs TRBV20-1 and TRBJ1-1; D is unresolved. Per the germline V gene, CDR1 is DFQATT and CDR2 is SNEGSKA (reference sequence). V was trimmed by 3 bases and J by 1 base, leaving 9 bases between them. The CDR3 totals 13 residues. The CDR3 nucleotides read TGCAGTGCTAGGCGGGCTTCGAACACTGAAGCTTTCTTT. Translating it yields CSARRASNTEAFF.

This clone was seen repeatedly, ten times or more. The chain has TRBV29-1 and TRBJ2-1, with D hard to call. This CDR3 is 13 amino acids long. Between the trimmed V and J ends, which lost 1 base and 4 bases, there was a span of 8 bases. In germline, CDR1 is SQVTM, CDR2 ANQGSEA. This CDR3 reads CSVEGYRYNEQFF. CDR3 nucleotide sequence: TGCAGCGTTGAAGGGTATAGATACAATGAGCAGTTCTTC.

CDR3 DNA sequence: TGTGCCAGCAGTTTAGAGGGACAGGGGTGGGACACTGAAGCTTTCTTT. Protein product: CASSLEGQGWDTEAFF. The genes are TRBV28 and TRBJ1-1; TRBD1 agrees at 10 bases. The CDR3 is made up of 16 amino acids. The ends lost 2 bases at V and 3 bases at J; junction bases unmatched: 6. CDR1 is MDHEN and CDR2 is SYDVKM in the germline V gene. The full variable domain, in which reference TRBV28 and TRBJ1-1 provide the parts outside the CDR3, is DVKVTQSSRYLVKRTGEKVFLECVQDMDHENMFWYRQDPGLGLRLIYFSYDVKMKEKGDIPEGYSVSREKKERFSLILESASTNQTSMYLCASSLEGQGWDTEAFFGQGTRLTVV.

This clone was counted many times. The chain is built from TRBV12-3 or TRBV12-4 and TRBJ1-2; 7 nucleotides agree with TRBD1. After removal of 0 bases from V and 8 bases from J, the junction contained 6 bases not matched to a gene. The length of the CDR3 is 14 residues. The CDR3 loop is CASSLASGRGGYTF. CDR3 sequence (DNA): TGTGCCAGCAGTTTAGCTAGTGGCAGGGGGGGCTACACCTTC.

This clone was counted ten times or more. This chain links TRBV30 with TRBJ1-1; no reliable D call. Trimming removed 4 bases from V and 0 bases from J, with 3 bases in between. In germline, CDR1 is GTSNPN, CDR2 SVGIG (reference sequence). The CDR3 runs 11 residues. CDR3 coding DNA: TGTGCCTGGACAGTGAACACTGAAGCTTTCTTT. It translates to CAWTVNTEAFF.

This clone was recorded at least ten times. The chain carries TRBV24-1 and TRBJ2-3, with 9 positions matching TRBD2. The CDR3 is 15 amino acids. V shed 3 bases, J shed 6 bases, and the junction held 6 bases outside the gene matches. CDR1 is KGHDR, CDR2 SFDVKD, per germline. The CDR3 is CATSDRAGGLDTQYF. CDR3 DNA: TGTGCCACCAGTGATCGGGCGGGGGGGCTGGATACGCAGTATTTT.

This clone is judged medium-sized. The chain employs TRBV6-1 and TRBJ1-3; no reliable D call. CDR1 and CDR2 (germline): MNHNS, SASEGT. The CDR3 consists of 17 residues. V lost 5 bases and J lost 2, with 19 bases in between. The CDR3 DNA sequence: TGTGCCAGCAGTCCCTATACCCCGGGAACTACTGGAAACACCATATATTTT. It is translated as CASSPYTPGTTGNTIYF.

This clone occurred many times. The V and J genes are TRBV19 and TRBJ1-2; tentative D call: TRBD1 (6 bases). The CDR3 runs to 13 residues. With 1 base removed from V and 8 bases from J, the gap between germline ends came to 11 bases. Germline loops: CDR1 LNHDA, CDR2 SQIVND (reference sequence). The DNA for the CDR3 is TGTGCCAGTAGTATAGGGACAGCGAGAGGCTACACCTTC. This translates into CASSIGTARGYTF.

This clone was seen a few times. This rearrangement joins TRBV6-1 to TRBJ2-3, with 9 bases that match TRBD1. J lost 8 bases, V lost 5 bases, and 14 bases had no gene match. There are 16 residues in the CDR3. Germline CDR1 reads MNHNS; CDR2 reads SASEGT. CDR3 in amino acids: CASSSNGTGREATQYF. Here the CDR3 DNA reads TGTGCCAGCAGTTCCAACGGGACAGGGAGGGAGGCTACGCAGTATTTT.

This clone was seen repeatedly, ten times or more. CDR3 sequence: CASSIETSGIGEQYF. For the CDR3, the DNA is TGCGCCAGCAGCATCGAGACTAGCGGGATTGGGGAGCAGTACTTC. The chain employs TRBV5-1 and TRBJ2-7, with 11 positions matching TRBD2. With 4 bases clipped from V and 7 bases from J, the junction kept 10 bases outside the gene matches. In germline, CDR1 is SGHRS, CDR2 YFSETQ. CDR3 length: 15 residues.

This clone was detected many times. The rearrangement links TRBV7-9 to TRBJ2-3, with 11 bases identical to TRBD2. V shed 8 bases, J shed 2 bases, and the junction held 6 bases outside the gene matches. The CDR3 covers 15 residues. Germline-derived CDR1 and CDR2 are SEHNR and FQNEAQ (reference sequence). CDR3 DNA sequence: TGTGCCAGCGCGGGGACTAGCGGAGTCACAGATACGCAGTATTTT. This sequence encodes CASAGTSGVTDTQYF. Using reference TRBV7-9 and TRBJ2-3 for the parts outside the CDR3, the full variable domain is DTGVSQNPRHKITKRGQNVTFRCDPISEHNRLYWYRQTLGQGPEFLTYFQNEAQLEKSRLLSDRFSAERPKGSFSTLEIQRTEQGDSAMYLCASAGTSGVTDTQYFGPGTRLTVL.

Remarks on this clone: The junction shows a germline mismatch at one end, possibly a read error. The chain joins TRBV7-2 to TRBJ1-2; TRBD1 might be the D (6 bases). The germline V gene encodes CDR1 SGHTA and CDR2 FQGNSA. The CDR3 covers 16 residues. Here the CDR3 reads CASSLSGGEFAYVYTF. DNA of the CDR3: TGTGCCAGCAGCTTATCGGGGGGCGAGTTCGCCTATGTCTACACCTTC.

The table lists this clone with a count of one. V gene TRBV20-1 combines with J gene TRBJ2-6; D not certain. Trimming removed 5 bases at V and 6 bases at J, with 17 bases between. Germline lookup yields CDR1 DFQATT and CDR2 SNEGSKA (reference sequence). This CDR3 comprises 15 residues. CDR3 amino acids: CSARGGETVANVLTF. CDR3 in DNA: TGCAGTGCTCGAGGTGGGGAAACTGTGGCCAACGTCCTGACTTTC.

This clone was observed at least ten times. The V and J genes are TRBV2 and TRBJ1-5; D gene uncertain. The CDR3 runs 15 residues. Germline loops: CDR1 SNHLY, CDR2 FYNNEI. V shed 0 bases and J shed 2 bases, with 8 bases lying between them. This CDR3 reads CASSEATWGNQPQHF. In nucleotides, the CDR3 is TGTGCCAGCAGTGAAGCCACCTGGGGCAATCAGCCCCAGCATTTT.

The table lists this clone with many counts. The chain couples TRBV20-1 to TRBJ1-1; D gene uncertain. The CDR3 length is 14 residues. CDR1 DFQATT and CDR2 SNEGSKA come from the germline V gene (reference sequence). V dropped 3 bases and J dropped 0 bases, with 11 bases sitting between them. The CDR3 DNA follows: TGCAGTGCTAGTAAGGTAGCCATGAACACTGAAGCTTTCTTT. This sequence encodes CSASKVAMNTEAFF.

At least ten counts were recorded for this clone. CDR3 in DNA: TGTGCCAGCAGTGGGGGGGGAGCGGCGGAAGAGACCCAGTACTTC. This sequence encodes CASSGGGAAEETQYF. The chain combines TRBV6-1 with TRBJ2-5; TRBD2 matches 7 bases. The CDR3 spans 15 residues. CDR1 is MNHNS, CDR2 SASEGT, per germline. V lost 4 bases, J lost 3 bases, and 8 bases stayed unmatched.

This chain uses TRBV5-6 with TRBJ1-1; D uncertain. V lost 3 bases and J 2 bases, leaving 17 bases between the germline ends. This CDR3 contains 16 residues. Germline V gene sequence: CDR1 SGHDT, CDR2 YYEEEE. The CDR3 spells CASSSGWLEFNTEAFF. The CDR3 nucleotides are TGTGCCAGCAGCTCGGGATGGCTAGAGTTTAACACTGAAGCTTTCTTT.

As for this clone: Possible read error: a much larger clone is one base away. The genes are TRBV7-2 and TRBJ2-3; D gene ambiguous. With the DNA end fitting TRBJ1-5 better, the J assignment may be wrong. The CDR3 has 13 amino acids. The germline gives CDR1 SGHTA, CDR2 FQGNSA. The CDR3 is CASSLATGDTQHF. The CDR3 bases are TGTGCCAGCAGCTTAGCGACCGGAGATACGCAGCATTTT.

This clone was seen at least ten times. The chain employs TRBV20-1 and TRBJ1-1, with D perhaps matching TRBD1 (5 bases). V dropped 1 base and J dropped 6 bases, with 9 bases sitting between them. Germline-derived CDR1 and CDR2 are DFQATT and SNEGSKA (reference sequence). The CDR3 sequence is 12 residues long. CDR3 in DNA: TGCAGTGCTAGAGTAATAGGGGCTGAAGCTTTCTTT. This translates into CSARVIGAEAFF.

Many counts were recorded for this clone. This chain uses TRBV11-1 with TRBJ1-1, with D uncertain. Trimming left V 4 bases short and J 1 base short, with 16 bases between. Germline values: CDR1 SGHAT, CDR2 FQDESV (reference sequence). This CDR3 is 16 amino acids long. The CDR3 here is CASSSVGRRSNTEAFF. The CDR3 DNA reads as TGTGCCAGCAGCTCCGTCGGGCGGCGGTCGAACACTGAAGCTTTCTTT.

V gene TRBV19 combines with J gene TRBJ2-7; D might be TRBD1 (5 bases). This CDR3 region has 15 residues. The germline V and J ends were trimmed by 1 base and 0 bases, with 10 bases remaining between them. Looked up from germline, CDR1 is LNHDA and CDR2 is SQIVND (reference sequence). CDR3 sequence reads: CASSIGAGFSYEQYF. In nucleotides, the CDR3 is TGTGCCAGTAGTATAGGGGCAGGGTTCTCCTACGAGCAGTACTTC.

This clone was seen only a few times. This sequence joins TRBV5-4 and TRBJ1-1; 8 bases align to TRBD1. The CDR3 sequence is 15 residues long. Germline CDR1 reads SGHNT; CDR2 reads YYREEE (reference sequence). After removal of 0 bases from V and 5 bases from J, the junction contained 6 bases not matched to a gene. The CDR3 reads CASSLAGTGMTEAFF. The CDR3 region has the DNA TGTGCCAGCAGCTTGGCCGGGACAGGCATGACTGAAGCTTTCTTT.